This T cell receptor (beta chain) comes out of a study of cytomegalovirus exposure and HLA in healthy donors. Study outcomes and limitations: Previous analysis showed most TCR beta V segments were productive about 87% or about 30% of the time. A later analysis, which compared TCR beta chains of equal frequency, found the HLA-associated ones more clonally expanded.

As regards this clone: Its cognate antigen is unknown.

The trim removed 3 bases at V and 2 bases at J, leaving 5 bases unmatched. The CDR3 is made up of 14 amino acids. Per the germline V gene, CDR1 is SGHNT and CDR2 is YYREEE (reference sequence). This PCR relied on a set of 60 Vbeta primers and 13 Jbeta primers. Produced via immunoSEQ multiplex PCR; TCRdb's table is partial and in-frame only. The sample lists about 170,000 clones; approximately 84% were seen once. The donors (healthy individuals) were bone marrow donors. Donors were ostensibly healthy at sampling, although undocumented immune exposures were probable. The sequence was collected from a man aged 25-45 years in good health and CMV-seropositive. The V call is TRBV5-4, the J call TRBJ2-7; 7 bases align to TRBD1. The specimen was PBMCs. CDR3 amino acids: CASSSRQGPYEQYF. CDR3 coding DNA: TGTGCCAGCAGCTCAAGACAGGGACCCTACGAGCAGTACTTC.